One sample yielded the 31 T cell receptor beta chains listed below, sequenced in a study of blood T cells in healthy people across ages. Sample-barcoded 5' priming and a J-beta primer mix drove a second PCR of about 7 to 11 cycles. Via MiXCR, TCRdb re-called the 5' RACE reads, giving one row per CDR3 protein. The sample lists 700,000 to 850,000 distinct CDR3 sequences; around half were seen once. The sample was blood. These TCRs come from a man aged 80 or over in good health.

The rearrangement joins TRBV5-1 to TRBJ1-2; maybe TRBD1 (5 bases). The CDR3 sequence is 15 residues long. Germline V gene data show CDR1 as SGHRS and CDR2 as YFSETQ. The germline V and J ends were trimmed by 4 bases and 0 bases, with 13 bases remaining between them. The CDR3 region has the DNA TGCGCCAGCAGCCAGCAGGGACCGCCTAACTATGGCTACACCTTC. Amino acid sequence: CASSQQGPPNYGYTF. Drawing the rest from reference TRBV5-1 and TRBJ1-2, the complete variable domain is KAGVTQTPRYLIKTRGQQVTLSCSPISGHRSVSWYQQTPGQGLQFLFEYFSETQRNKGNFPGRFSGRQFSNSRSEMNVSTLELGDSALYLCASSQQGPPNYGYTFGSGTRLTVV.

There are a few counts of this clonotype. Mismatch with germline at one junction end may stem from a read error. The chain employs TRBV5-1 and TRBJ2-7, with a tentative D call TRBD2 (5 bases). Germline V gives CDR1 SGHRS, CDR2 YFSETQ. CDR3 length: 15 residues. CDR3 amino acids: CASSPRTASGYEQYF. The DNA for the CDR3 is TGTGCCAGCAGCCCGAGGACCGCGTCGGGGTACGAGCAGTACTTC.

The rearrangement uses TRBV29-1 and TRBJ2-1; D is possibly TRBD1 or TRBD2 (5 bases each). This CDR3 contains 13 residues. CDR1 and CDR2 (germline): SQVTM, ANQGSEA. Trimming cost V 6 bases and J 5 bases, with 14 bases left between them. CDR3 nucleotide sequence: TGCAGCGTCACGGGGCGTCTGAACAATGAGCAGTTCTTC. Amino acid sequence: CSVTGRLNNEQFF.

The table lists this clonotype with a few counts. The CDR3 loop is CASSPGGLGTEAFF. In DNA, the CDR3 is TGTGCCAGCTCACCGGGGGGCTTGGGGACTGAAGCTTTCTTT. V and J are TRBV18 and TRBJ1-1; TRBD1 is a possible D gene (6 bases). Germline V gene data show CDR1 as KGHSH and CDR2 as LQKENI. The CDR3 contains 14 residues. V gave up 3 bases and J gave up 5 bases, with 13 bases separating them.

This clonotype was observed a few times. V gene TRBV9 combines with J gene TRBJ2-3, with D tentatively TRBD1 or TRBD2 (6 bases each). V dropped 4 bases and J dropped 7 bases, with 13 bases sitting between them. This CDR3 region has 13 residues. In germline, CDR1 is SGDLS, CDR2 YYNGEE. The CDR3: CASSPGGGYTQYF. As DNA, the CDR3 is TGTGCCAGCAGCCCCGGGGGCGGGTATACGCAGTATTTT.

CDR3 region: CASSQDSVNEQFF. The CDR3 DNA sequence: TGTGCCAGCAGCCAAGATTCAGTCAATGAGCAGTTCTTC. The chain couples TRBV14 to TRBJ2-1; D gene uncertain. CDR1 and CDR2 from the germline V gene are SGHDN and FVKESK. V lost 0 bases and J 6 bases, leaving 6 bases between the germline ends. This CDR3 is built from 13 residues. Together with reference TRBV14 and TRBJ2-1, the CDR3 gives the full variable domain: EAGVTQFPSHSVIEKGQTVTLRCDPISGHDNLYWYRRVMGKEIKFLLHFVKESKQDESGMPNNRFLAERTGGTYSTLKVQPAELEDSGVYFCASSQDSVNEQFFGPGTRLTVL.

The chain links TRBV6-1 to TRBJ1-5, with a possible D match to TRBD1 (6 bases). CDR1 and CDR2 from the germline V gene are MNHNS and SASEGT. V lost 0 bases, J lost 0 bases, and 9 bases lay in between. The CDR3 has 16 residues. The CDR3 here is CASSEAGHNSNQPQHF. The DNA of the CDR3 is TGTGCCAGCAGTGAAGCGGGACACAATAGCAATCAGCCCCAGCATTTT.

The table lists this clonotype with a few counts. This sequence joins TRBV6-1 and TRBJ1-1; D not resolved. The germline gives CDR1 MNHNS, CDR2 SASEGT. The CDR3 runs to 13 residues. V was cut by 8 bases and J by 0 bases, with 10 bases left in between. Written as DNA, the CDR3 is TGTGCCAGCTTGGGCCTCCTGAACACTGAAGCTTTCTTT. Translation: CASLGLLNTEAFF.

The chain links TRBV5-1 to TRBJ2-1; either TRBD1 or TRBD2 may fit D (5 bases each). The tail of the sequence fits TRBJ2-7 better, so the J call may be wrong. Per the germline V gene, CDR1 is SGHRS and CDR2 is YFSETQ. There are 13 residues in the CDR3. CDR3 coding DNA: TGCGCCAGCAGCACCGGGACCTACAATGAGCAGTACTTC. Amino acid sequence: CASSTGTYNEQYF.

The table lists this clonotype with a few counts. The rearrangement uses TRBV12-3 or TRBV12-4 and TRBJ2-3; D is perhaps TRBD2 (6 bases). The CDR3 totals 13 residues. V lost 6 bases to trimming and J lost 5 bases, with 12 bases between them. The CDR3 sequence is CASSRDSKDTQYF. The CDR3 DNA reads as TGTGCCAGCAGCCGGGACTCCAAAGATACGCAGTATTTT.

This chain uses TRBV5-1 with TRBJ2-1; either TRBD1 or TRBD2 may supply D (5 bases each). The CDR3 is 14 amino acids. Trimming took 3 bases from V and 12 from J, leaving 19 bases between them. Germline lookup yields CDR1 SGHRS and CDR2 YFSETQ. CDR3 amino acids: CASSSDLASQGQFF. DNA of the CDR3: TGCGCCAGCAGCTCCGACTTAGCGAGCCAGGGGCAGTTCTTC.

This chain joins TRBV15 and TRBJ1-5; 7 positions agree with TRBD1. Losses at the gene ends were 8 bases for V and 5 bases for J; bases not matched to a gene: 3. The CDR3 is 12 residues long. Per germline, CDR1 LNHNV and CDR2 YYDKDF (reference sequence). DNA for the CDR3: TGTGCCACCGCTACAGGGGATCAGCCCCAGCATTTT. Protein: CATATGDQPQHF. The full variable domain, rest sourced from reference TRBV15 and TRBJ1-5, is DAMVIQNPRYQVTQFGKPVTLSCSQTLNHNVMYWYQQKSSQAPKLLFHYYDKDFNNEADTPDNFQSRRPNTSFCFLDIRSPGLGDTAMYLCATATGDQPQHFGDGTRLSIL.

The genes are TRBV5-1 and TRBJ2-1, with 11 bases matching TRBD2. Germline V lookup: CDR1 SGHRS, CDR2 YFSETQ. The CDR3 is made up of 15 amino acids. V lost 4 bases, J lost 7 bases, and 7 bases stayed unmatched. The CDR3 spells CASSIAGGPENEQFF. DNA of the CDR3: TGCGCCAGCAGCATAGCGGGAGGGCCGGAGAATGAGCAGTTCTTC.

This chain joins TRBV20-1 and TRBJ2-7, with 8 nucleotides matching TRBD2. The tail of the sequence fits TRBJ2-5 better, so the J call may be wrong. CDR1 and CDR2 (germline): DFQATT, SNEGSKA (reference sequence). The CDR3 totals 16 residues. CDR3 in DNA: TGCAGTGCTGGAAGGGCCAGCGGGGGTTCAACGGAGACCCAGTACTTC. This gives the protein CSAGRASGGSTETQYF.

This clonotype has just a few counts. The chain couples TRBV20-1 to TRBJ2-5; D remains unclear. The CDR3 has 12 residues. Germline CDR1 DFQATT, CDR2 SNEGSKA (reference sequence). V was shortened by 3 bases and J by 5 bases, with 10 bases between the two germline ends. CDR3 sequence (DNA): TGCAGTGCTAGTCCCCGGCAGGAGACCCAGTACTTC. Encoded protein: CSASPRQETQYF.

In DNA form, the CDR3 reads TGTGCCAGCAGACCTGGGACAGGGAGGGATGAGCAGTTCTTC. Translation gives CASRPGTGRDEQFF. The chain is built from TRBV3-1 and TRBJ2-1, with TRBD1 identical over 9 bases. The V segment lost 6 bases and the J segment 8 bases; nucleotides outside the gene matches: 8. This CDR3 comprises 14 residues. Germline CDR1 reads LGHDT; CDR2 reads YNNKEL (reference sequence).

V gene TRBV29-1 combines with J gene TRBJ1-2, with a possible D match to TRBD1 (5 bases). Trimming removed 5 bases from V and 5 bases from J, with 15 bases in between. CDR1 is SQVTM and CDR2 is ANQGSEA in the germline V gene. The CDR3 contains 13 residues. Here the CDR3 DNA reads TGCAGCGTTACAGGAAGGGGCAAGTATGGCTACACCTTC. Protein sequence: CSVTGRGKYGYTF. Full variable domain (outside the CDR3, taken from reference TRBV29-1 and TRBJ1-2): SAVISQKPSRDICQRGTSLTIQCQVDSQVTMMFWYRQQPGQSLTLIATANQGSEATYESGFVIDKFPISRPNLTFSTLTVSNMSPEDSSIYLCSVTGRGKYGYTFGSGTRLTVV.

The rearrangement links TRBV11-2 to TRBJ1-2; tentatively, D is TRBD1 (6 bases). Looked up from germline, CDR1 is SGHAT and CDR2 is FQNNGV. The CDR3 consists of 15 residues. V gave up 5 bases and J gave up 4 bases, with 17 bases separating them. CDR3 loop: CASSGGAQGRYGYTF. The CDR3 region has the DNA TGTGCCAGCAGCGGGGGGGCCCAGGGACGCTATGGCTACACCTTC.

The CDR3 DNA reads TGTGCCATCAGTGGCGGGACGGCTCAAGAGACCCAGTACTTC. It translates to CAISGGTAQETQYF. This rearrangement joins TRBV10-3 to TRBJ2-5, with D possibly matching TRBD2 (6 bases). V shed 4 bases and J shed 2 bases, with 11 bases lying between them. CDR1 is ENHRY and CDR2 is SYGVKD in the germline V gene. This CDR3 is 14 amino acids long.

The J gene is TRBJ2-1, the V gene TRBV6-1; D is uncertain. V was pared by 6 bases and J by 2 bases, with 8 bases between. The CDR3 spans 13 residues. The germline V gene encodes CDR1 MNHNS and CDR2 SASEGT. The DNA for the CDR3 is TGTGCCAGCAGGACTCCCACCTACAATGAGCAGTTCTTC. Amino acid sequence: CASRTPTYNEQFF.

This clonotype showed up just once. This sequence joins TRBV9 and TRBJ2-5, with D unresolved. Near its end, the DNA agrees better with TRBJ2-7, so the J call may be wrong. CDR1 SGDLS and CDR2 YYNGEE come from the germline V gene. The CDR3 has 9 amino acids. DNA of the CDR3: TGTGCCAGGTTTGACGAGCAGTACTTC. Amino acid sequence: CARFDEQYF.

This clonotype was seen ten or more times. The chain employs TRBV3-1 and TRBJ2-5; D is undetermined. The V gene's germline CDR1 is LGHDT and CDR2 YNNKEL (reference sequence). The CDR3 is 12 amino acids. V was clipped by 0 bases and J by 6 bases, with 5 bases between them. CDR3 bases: TGTGCCAGCAGCCAAGATAGAAAGACCCAGTACTTC. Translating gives CASSQDRKTQYF.

The DNA for the CDR3 is TGCGCCAGCAGCCAAGTCCCCGGAAATAGCGGGAACAAAAACATTCAGTACTTC. Residues: CASSQVPGNSGNKNIQYF. The V gene is TRBV4-1, the J gene TRBJ2-4; 8 bases are shared with TRBD2. Germline V lookup: CDR1 MGHRA, CDR2 YSYEKL. CDR3 length: 18 residues. Unmatched junction bases numbered 11, after V lost 1 base and J lost 3 bases.

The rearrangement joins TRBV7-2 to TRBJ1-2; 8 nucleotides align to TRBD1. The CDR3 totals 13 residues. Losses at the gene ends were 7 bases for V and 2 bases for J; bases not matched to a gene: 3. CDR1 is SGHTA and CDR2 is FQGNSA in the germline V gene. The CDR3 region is CASMDRANYGYTF. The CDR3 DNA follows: TGTGCCAGCATGGACAGGGCGAACTATGGCTACACCTTC.

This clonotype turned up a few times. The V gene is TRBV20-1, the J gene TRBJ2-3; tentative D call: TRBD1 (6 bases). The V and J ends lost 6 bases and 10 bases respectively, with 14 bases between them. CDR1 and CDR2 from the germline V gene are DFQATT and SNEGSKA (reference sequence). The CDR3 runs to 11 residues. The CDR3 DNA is TGCAGTGCAACACAGGGAGTCCCGCAGTATTTT. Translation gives CSATQGVPQYF.

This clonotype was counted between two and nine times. The CDR3 DNA sequence: TGTGCCAGCAGCGAACGGCCCGATCAGGGCGTCTCCTACGAGCAGTACTTC. Its protein product is CASSERPDQGVSYEQYF. The chain is built from TRBV27 and TRBJ2-7; TRBD1 is a possible D gene (5 bases). Germline V gives CDR1 MNHEY, CDR2 SMNVEV (reference sequence). V shed 6 bases and J shed 0 bases, with 21 bases lying between them. The CDR3 extends over 17 amino acids.

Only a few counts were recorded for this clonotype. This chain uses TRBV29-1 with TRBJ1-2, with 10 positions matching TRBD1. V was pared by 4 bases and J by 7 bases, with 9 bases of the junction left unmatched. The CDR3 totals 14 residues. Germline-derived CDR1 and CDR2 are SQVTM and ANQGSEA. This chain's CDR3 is CSVGPGTGVRGYTF. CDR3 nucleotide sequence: TGCAGCGTTGGGCCTGGGACAGGGGTTCGTGGCTACACCTTC.

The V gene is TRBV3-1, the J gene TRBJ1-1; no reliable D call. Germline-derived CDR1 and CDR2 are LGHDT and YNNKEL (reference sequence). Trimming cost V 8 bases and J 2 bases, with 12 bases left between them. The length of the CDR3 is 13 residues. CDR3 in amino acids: CASSIVPNTEAFF. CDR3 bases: TGTGCCAGCTCAATCGTCCCAAACACTGAAGCTTTCTTT.

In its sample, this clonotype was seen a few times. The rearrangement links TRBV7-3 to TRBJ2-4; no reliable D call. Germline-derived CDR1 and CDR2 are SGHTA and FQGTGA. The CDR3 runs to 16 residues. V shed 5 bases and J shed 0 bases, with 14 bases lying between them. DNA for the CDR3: TGTGCCAGCAGCCCAGACGGGCAAATAGCCAAAAACATTCAGTACTTC. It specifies CASSPDGQIAKNIQYF.

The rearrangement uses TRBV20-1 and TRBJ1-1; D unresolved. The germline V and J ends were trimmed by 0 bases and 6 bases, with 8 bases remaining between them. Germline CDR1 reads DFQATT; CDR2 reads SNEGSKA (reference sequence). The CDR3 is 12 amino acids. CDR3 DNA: TGCAGTGCTAGAGATCCGGGGTCTGAAGCTTTCTTT. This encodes CSARDPGSEAFF.

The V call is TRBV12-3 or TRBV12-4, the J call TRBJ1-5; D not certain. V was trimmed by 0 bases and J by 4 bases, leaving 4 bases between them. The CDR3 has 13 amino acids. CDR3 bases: TGTGCCAGCAGTTTAGCGGAGAATCAGCCCCAGCATTTT. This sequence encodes CASSLAENQPQHF.